The 6 T cell receptor beta chains below come from one sample, sequenced in a study of blood T cell repertoires in COVID-19. The assay was immunoSEQ multiplex PCR, and TCRdb's table has in-frame clones only and misses some. The table shows 60,000 to 75,000 clones, with roughly 89% occurring only once. Sample: peripheral blood. These receptors originate from a man in his thirties or forties with acute or convalescent COVID-19.

The genes are TRBV29-1 and TRBJ1-2, with 7 bases identical to TRBD1. Unmatched junction bases numbered 9, after V lost 0 bases and J lost 5 bases. CDR1 SQVTM and CDR2 ANQGSEA come from the germline V gene. The CDR3 is made up of 15 amino acids. The CDR3 bases are TGCAGCGTTGAAGAACCTAGGGACAGAGGTTATGGCTACACCTTC. As protein: CSVEEPRDRGYGYTF. The complete variable domain, with remaining parts taken from reference TRBV29-1 and TRBJ1-2, reads SAVISQKPSRDICQRGTSLTIQCQVDSQVTMMFWYRQQPGQSLTLIATANQGSEATYESGFVIDKFPISRPNLTFSTLTVSNMSPEDSSIYLCSVEEPRDRGYGYTFGSGTRLTVV.

This chain uses TRBV19 with TRBJ1-1, with 7 positions matching TRBD1. The junction had 2 bases not matched to a gene; V was cut back by 2 bases and J by 8 bases. The CDR3 is 12 amino acids. Per germline, CDR1 LNHDA and CDR2 SQIVND (reference sequence). The CDR3 sequence is CASSIKGQEAFF. The DNA for the CDR3 is TGTGCCAGTAGTATAAAGGGACAGGAAGCTTTCTTT.

For this clone: Germline is not matched at one junction end, which may reflect a read error. The rearrangement links TRBV7-7 to TRBJ2-3, with 7 nucleotides matching TRBD1. CDR3 length: 14 amino acids. Germline CDR1 and CDR2: SSHAT and FNYEAQ (reference sequence). The CDR3 protein is CASSLTGGTDTQYF. The DNA of the CDR3 is TGTGCTAGCAGCTTAACAGGGGGCACAGATACGCAGTATTTT.

The V call is TRBV20-1, the J call TRBJ1-5, with 8 bases aligning to TRBD1. From germline, CDR1 is DFQATT and CDR2 SNEGSKA (reference sequence). This CDR3 spans 14 amino acids. The junction had 9 bases not matched to a gene; V was cut back by 3 bases and J by 8 bases. The CDR3 bases are TGCAGTGCTAGTACAGGGGGGAGGTCTAAGCCCCAGCATTTT. Its protein is CSASTGGRSKPQHF.

This chain uses TRBV9 with TRBJ1-1, with D tentatively TRBD1 (6 bases). Per germline, CDR1 SGDLS and CDR2 YYNGEE. V was cut by 4 bases and J by 4 bases, with 17 bases left in between. CDR3 length equals 15 residues. As DNA, the CDR3 is TGTGCCAGCAGCAAGTGGGACAATTCTCTCACTGAAGCTTTCTTT. It specifies CASSKWDNSLTEAFF.

The J gene is TRBJ1-2, the V gene TRBV6-5; TRBD1 might be the D (6 bases). V dropped 6 bases and J dropped 8 bases, with 13 bases sitting between them. The germline CDR1 and CDR2 sequences are MNHEY and SVGAGI. The CDR3 consists of 12 residues. CDR3 amino acids: CASSRGTGGYTF. The CDR3 DNA follows: TGTGCCAGCAGCCGGGGCACAGGGGGCTACACCTTC.